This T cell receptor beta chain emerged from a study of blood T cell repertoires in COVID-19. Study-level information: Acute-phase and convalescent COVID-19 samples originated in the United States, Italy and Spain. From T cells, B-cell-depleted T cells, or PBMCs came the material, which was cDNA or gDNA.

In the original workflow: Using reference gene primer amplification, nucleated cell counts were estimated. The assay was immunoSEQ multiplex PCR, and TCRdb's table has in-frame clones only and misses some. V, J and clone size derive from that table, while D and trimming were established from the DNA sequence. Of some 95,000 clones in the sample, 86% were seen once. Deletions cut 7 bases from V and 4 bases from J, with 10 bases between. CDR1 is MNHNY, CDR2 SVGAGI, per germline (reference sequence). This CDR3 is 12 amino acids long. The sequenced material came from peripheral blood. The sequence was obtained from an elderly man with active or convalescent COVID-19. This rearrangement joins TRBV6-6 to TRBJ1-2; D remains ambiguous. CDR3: CASTRTVYGYTF. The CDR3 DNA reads TGTGCCAGCACGAGAACGGTCTATGGCTACACCTTC.